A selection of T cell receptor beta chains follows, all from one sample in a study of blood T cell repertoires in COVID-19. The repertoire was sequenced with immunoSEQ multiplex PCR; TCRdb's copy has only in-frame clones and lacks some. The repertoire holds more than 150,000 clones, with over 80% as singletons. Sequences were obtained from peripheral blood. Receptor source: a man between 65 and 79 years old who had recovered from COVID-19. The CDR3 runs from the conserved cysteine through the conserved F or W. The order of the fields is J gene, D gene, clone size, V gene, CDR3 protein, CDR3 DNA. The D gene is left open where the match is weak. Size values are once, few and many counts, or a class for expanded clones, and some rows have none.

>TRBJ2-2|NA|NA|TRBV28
CASSPRRGGAGELFF
TGTGCCAGCAGTCCCCGAAGGGGGGGGGCCGGGGAGCTGTTTTTT
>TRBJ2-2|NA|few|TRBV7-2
CASSLAPRALSNTGELFF
TGTGCCAGCAGCTTAGCCCCCCGAGCCCTTTCGAACACCGGGGAGCTGTTTTTT
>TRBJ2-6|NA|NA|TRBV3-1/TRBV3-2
CASSQDSGAVLTF
TGTGCCAGCAGCCAAGATTCAGGGGCTGTCCTGACTTTC
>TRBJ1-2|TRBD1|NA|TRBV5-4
CASSPRTGDYGYTF
TGTGCCAGCAGCCCCAGGACAGGGGACTATGGCTACACCTTC
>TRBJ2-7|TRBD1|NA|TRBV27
CASSLRQGGSEQYF
TGTGCCAGCAGTTTAAGACAGGGGGGTTCCGAGCAGTACTTC
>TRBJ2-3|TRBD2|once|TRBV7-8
CASSFRGRGGTSTDTQYF
TGTGCCAGCAGCTTTCGCGGGAGGGGGGGAACTAGCACAGATACGCAGTATTTT
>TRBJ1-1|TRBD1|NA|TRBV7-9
CASRRQGSANTEAFF
TGTGCCAGCAGGAGACAGGGCTCAGCGAACACTGAAGCTTTCTTT
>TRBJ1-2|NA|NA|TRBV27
CASSRGHGYTF
TGTGCCAGCAGCAGGGGTCATGGCTACACCTTC
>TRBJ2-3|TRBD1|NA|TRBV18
CASSGGQTDTQYF
TGTGCCAGCTCAGGGGGACAGACAGATACGCAGTATTTT
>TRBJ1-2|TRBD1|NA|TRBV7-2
CASSIDRGRNYGYTF
TGTGCCAGCAGCATCGACAGGGGGCGTAACTATGGCTACACCTTC
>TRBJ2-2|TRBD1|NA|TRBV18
CASSQLTGGLTGELFF
TGTGCCAGCTCACAACTGACAGGGGGCCTCACCGGGGAGCTGTTTTTT
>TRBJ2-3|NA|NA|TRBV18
CASSPAPGTDTQYF
TGTGCCAGCTCACCTGCCCCGGGCACAGATACGCAGTATTTT
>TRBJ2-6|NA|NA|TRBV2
CASCRENLSGANVLTF
TGTGCCAGCTGTAGAGAGAACCTCTCTGGGGCCAACGTCCTGACTTTC
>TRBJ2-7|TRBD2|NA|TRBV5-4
CASREAGTSGTYEQYF
TGTGCCAGCAGGGAGGCCGGGACTAGCGGTACCTACGAGCAGTACTTC
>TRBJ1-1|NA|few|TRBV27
CASSFREGFEAFF
TGTGCCAGCAGTTTCAGGGAGGGGTTTGAAGCTTTCTTT
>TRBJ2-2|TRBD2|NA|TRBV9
CASSLGLAGETGELFF
TGTGCCAGCAGCCTTGGACTAGCGGGAGAGACCGGGGAGCTGTTTTTT
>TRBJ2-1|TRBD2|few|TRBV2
CASSALAGVYNEQFF
TGTGCCAGCAGTGCCCTAGCGGGAGTCTACAATGAGCAGTTCTTC
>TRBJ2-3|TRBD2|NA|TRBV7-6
CASSSRTSSGTDTQYF
TGTGCCAGCAGCTCAAGGACTAGCTCGGGGACAGATACGCAGTATTTT
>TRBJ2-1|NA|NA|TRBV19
CASSKRESWGEQFF
TGTGCCAGTAGTAAGAGGGAGAGTTGGGGTGAGCAGTTCTTC
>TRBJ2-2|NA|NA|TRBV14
CASSFSGNGELFF
TGTGCCAGCAGTTTTAGCGGTAACGGGGAGCTGTTTTTT
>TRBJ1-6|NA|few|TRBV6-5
CASSSLTDSPLHF
TGTGCCAGCAGTTCTTTGACAGATTCACCCCTCCACTTT
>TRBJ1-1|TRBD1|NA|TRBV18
CASQGQEETEAFF
TGTGCCAGCCAGGGACAGGAGGAAACTGAAGCTTTCTTT
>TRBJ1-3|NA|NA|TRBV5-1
CASQEEASSGNTIYF
TGCGCCAGCCAAGAGGAGGCCTCCTCTGGAAACACCATATATTTT
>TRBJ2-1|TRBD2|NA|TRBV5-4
CASSPWTSGGKSYNEQFF
TGTGCCAGCAGCCCCTGGACTAGCGGAGGGAAGTCCTACAATGAGCAGTTCTTC
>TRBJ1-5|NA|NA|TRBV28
CASSVSQPQHF
TGTGCCAGCAGTGTGAGTCAGCCCCAGCATTTT
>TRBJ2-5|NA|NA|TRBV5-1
CASSLVSGRETQYF
TGCGCCAGCAGCTTGGTATCAGGTAGAGAGACCCAGTACTTC
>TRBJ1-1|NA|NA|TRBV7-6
CASSLRLNTEAFF
TGTGCCAGCAGCTTGAGGCTGAACACTGAAGCTTTCTTT
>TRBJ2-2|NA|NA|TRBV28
CASRIQTGELFF
TGTGCCAGCAGGATACAAACCGGGGAGCTGTTTTTT
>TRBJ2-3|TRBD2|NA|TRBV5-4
CASSVGLAGGTDTQYF
TGTGCCAGCAGCGTAGGACTAGCGGGGGGCACAGATACGCAGTATTTT
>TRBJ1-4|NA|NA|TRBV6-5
CASMEGYGEKLFF
TGTGCCAGCATGGAGGGGTATGGCGAAAAACTGTTTTTT